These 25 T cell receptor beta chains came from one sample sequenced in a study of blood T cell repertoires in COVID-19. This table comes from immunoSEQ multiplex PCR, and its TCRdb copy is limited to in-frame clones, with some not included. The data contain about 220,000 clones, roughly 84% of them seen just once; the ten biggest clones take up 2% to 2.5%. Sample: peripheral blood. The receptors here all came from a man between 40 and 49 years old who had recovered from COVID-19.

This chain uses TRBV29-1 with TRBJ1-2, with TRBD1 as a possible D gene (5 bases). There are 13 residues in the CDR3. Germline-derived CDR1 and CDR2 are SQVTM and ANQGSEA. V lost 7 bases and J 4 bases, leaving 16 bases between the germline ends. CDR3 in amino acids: CSGGGDETYGYTF. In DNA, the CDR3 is TGCAGCGGTGGAGGGGACGAGACCTATGGCTACACCTTC.

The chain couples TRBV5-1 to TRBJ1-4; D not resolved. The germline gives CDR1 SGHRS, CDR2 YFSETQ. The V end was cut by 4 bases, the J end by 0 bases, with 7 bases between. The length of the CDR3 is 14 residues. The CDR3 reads CASSRGATNEKLFF. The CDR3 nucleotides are TGCGCCAGCAGCCGCGGGGCAACTAATGAAAAACTGTTTTTT.

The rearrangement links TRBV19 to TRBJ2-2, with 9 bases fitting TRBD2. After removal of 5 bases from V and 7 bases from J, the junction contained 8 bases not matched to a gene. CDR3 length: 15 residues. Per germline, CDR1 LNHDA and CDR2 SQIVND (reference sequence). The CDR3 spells CASSVASGIRGELFF. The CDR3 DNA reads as TGTGCCAGTAGTGTTGCTAGCGGGATTCGCGGGGAGCTGTTTTTT.

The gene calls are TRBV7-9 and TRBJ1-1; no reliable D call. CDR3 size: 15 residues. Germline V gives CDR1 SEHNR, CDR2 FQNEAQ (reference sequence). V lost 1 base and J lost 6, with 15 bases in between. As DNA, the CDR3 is TGTGCCAGCAGCTTAGTGTCCGGTGAGGCGGCTGAAGCTTTCTTT. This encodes CASSLVSGEAAEAFF.

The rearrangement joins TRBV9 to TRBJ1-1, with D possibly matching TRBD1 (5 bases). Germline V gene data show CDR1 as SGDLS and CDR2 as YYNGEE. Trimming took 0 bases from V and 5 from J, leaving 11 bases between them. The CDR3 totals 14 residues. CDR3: CASSVVSGWTEAFF. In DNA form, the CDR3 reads TGTGCCAGCAGCGTAGTGTCAGGGTGGACTGAAGCTTTCTTT.

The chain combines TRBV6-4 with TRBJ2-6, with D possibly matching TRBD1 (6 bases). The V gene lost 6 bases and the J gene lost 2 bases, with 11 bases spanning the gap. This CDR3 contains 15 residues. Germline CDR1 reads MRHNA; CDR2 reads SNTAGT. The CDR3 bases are TGTGCCAGCAGCCCTGACAGGACTGGGGCCAACGTCCTGACTTTC. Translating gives CASSPDRTGANVLTF.

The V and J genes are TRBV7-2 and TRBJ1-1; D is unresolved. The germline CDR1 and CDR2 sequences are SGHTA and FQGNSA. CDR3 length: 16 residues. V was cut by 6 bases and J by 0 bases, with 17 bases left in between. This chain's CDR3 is CASRLRAGEMNTEAFF. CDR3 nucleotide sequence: TGTGCCAGCAGATTACGGGCCGGGGAGATGAACACTGAAGCTTTCTTT. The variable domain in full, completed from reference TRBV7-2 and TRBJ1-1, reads GAGVSQSPSNKVTEKGKDVELRCDPISGHTALYWYRQSLGQGLEFLIYFQGNSAPDKSGLPSDRFSAERTGGSVSTLTIQRTQQEDSAVYLCASRLRAGEMNTEAFFGQGTRLTVV.

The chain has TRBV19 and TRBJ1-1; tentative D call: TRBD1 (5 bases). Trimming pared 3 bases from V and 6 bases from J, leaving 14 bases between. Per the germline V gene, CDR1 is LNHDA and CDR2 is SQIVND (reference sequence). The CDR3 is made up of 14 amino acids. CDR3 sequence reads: CASSMRPTAPEAFF. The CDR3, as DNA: TGTGCCAGTAGTATGCGGCCGACAGCCCCTGAAGCTTTCTTT.

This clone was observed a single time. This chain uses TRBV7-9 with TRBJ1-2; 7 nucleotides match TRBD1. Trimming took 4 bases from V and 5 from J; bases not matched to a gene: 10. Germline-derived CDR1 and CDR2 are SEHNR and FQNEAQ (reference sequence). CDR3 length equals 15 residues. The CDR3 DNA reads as TGTGCCAGCAGCTCGAGGGGGCAGGGTCTATATGGCTACACCTTC. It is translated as CASSSRGQGLYGYTF.

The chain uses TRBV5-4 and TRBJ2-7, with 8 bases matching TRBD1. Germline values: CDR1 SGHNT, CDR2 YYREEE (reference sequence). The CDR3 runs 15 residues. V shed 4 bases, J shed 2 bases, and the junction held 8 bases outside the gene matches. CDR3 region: CASSTGTGRTYEQYF. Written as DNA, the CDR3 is TGTGCCAGCAGCACAGGGACAGGCCGTACCTACGAGCAGTACTTC.

For the CDR3, the DNA is TGTGCCAGCAGCCCATTAAGGACAGGGAACACTGAAGCTTTCTTT. It translates to CASSPLRTGNTEAFF. V gene TRBV3-1 (or the pseudogene TRBV3-2) combines with J gene TRBJ1-1; 7 nucleotides line up with TRBD1. The germline gives CDR1 LGHDT, CDR2 YNNKEL (reference sequence). The CDR3 covers 15 residues. V shed 4 bases, J shed 1 base, and the junction held 6 bases outside the gene matches.

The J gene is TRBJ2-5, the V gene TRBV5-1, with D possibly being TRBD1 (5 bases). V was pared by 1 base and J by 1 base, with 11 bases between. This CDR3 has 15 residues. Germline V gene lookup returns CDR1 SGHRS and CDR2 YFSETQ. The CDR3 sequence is CASSLFGQIQETQYF. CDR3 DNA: TGCGCCAGCAGCTTGTTTGGACAAATCCAAGAGACCCAGTACTTC.

Here the CDR3 DNA reads TGTGCCTGGAGTGCGGCGAGCGGAACACCGAACACTGAAGCTTTCTTT. This gives the protein CAWSAASGTPNTEAFF. The chain joins TRBV30 to TRBJ1-1; D is unresolved. The germline V and J ends were trimmed by 1 base and 1 base, with 16 bases remaining between them. CDR1 is GTSNPN and CDR2 is SVGIG in the germline V gene (reference sequence). This CDR3 spans 16 amino acids.

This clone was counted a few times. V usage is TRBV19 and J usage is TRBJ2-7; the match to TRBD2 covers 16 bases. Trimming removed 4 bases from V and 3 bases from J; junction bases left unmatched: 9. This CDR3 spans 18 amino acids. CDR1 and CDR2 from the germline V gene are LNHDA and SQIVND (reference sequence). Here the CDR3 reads CASSTPQGTSGRGYEQYF. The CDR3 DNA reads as TGTGCCAGTAGTACTCCCCAAGGGACTAGCGGGAGGGGCTACGAGCAGTACTTC.

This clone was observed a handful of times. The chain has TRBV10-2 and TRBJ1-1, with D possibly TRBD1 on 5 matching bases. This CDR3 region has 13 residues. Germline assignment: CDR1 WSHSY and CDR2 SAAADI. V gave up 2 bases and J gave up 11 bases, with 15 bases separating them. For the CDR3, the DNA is TGCGCCAGCAGTGAGCAGGGTACAGGTTCGGCTTTCTTT. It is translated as CASSEQGTGSAFF.

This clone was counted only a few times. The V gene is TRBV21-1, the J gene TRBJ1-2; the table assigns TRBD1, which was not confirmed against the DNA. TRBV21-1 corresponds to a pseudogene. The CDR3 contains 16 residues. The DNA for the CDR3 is TGTGCCAGCAGCAAGCCCCGCGAACAGGGGGCGTGGGGCTACACCTTC. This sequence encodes CASSKPREQGAWGYTF.

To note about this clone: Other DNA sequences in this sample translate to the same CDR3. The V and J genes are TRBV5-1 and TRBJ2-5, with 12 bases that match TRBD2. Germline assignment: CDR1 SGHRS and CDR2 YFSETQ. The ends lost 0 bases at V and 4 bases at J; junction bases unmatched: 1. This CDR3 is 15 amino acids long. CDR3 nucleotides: TGCGCCAGCAGCTTGGGACTAGCGGGGGCAGAGACCCAGTACTTC. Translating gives CASSLGLAGAETQYF. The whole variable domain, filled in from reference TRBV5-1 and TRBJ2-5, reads KAGVTQTPRYLIKTRGQQVTLSCSPISGHRSVSWYQQTPGQGLQFLFEYFSETQRNKGNFPGRFSGRQFSNSRSEMNVSTLELGDSALYLCASSLGLAGAETQYFGPGTRLLVL.

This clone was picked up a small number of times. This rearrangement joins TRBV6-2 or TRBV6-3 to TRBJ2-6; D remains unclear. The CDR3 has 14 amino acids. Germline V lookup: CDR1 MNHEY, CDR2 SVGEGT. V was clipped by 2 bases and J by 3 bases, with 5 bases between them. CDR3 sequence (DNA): TGTGCCAGCAGTTACAGAGGTGGGGCCAACGTCCTGACTTTC. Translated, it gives CASSYRGGANVLTF.

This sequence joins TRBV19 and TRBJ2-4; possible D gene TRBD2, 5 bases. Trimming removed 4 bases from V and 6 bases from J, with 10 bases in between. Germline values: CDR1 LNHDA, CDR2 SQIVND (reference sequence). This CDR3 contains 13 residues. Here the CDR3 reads CASSRGRGNIQYF. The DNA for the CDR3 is TGTGCCAGTAGTAGAGGACGGGGAAACATTCAGTACTTC.

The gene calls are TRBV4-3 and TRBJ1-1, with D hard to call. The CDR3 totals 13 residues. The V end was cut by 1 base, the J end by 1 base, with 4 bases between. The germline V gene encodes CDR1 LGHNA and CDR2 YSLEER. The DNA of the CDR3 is TGCGCCAGCAGCCAAGGAGGGAACACTGAAGCTTTCTTT. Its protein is CASSQGGNTEAFF.

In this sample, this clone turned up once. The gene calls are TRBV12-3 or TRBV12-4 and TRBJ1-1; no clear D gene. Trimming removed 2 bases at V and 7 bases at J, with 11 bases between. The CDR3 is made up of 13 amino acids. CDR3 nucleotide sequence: TGTGCCAGCAGTTTACGGCAGACGGGTGAAGCTTTCTTT. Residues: CASSLRQTGEAFF.

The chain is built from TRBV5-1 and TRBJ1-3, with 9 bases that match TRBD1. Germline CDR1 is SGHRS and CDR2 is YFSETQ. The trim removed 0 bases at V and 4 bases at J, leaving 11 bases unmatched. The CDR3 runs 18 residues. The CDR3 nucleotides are TGCGCCAGCAGCTTGGAGCCAACAGGGGGCGCGGTGGGAAACACCATATATTTT. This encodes CASSLEPTGGAVGNTIYF.

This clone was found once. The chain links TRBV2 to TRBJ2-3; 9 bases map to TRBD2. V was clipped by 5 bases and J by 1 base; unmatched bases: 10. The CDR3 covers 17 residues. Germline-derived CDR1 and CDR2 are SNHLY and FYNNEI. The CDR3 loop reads CASSYSSGAYRTDTQYF. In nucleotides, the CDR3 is TGTGCCAGCAGTTACTCTAGCGGGGCATACCGCACAGATACGCAGTATTTT.

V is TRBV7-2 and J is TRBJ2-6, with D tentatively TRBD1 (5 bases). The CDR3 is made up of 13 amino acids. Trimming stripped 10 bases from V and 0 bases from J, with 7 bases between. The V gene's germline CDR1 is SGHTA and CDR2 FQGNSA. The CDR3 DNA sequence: TGTGCCACCCAGGGCTCTGGGGCCAACGTCCTGACTTTC. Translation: CATQGSGANVLTF.

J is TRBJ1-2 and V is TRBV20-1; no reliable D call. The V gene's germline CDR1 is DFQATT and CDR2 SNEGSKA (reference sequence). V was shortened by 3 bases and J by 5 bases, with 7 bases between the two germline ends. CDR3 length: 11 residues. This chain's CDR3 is CSASSGYGYTF. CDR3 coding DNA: TGCAGTGCTAGCTCGGGGTATGGCTACACCTTC.